This record looks at one TCR beta chain sequence and its context. What antigen it recognizes has not been identified. At one of its ends the junction is not consistent with the germline gene, which may arise from a read error. The sample belongs to a study of post-analysis software for immune sequencing data (dated by TCRdb to the mid-2010s). About the study as a whole: Disease courses on record covered relapsing-remitting, secondary progressive and progressive-relapsing multiple sclerosis, though some patients had no subtype annotation. A subset of samples was prepared in parallel using single-end sample barcoding, then pooled and co-amplified after Illumina adapter ligation. The patient repertoires were compared against more than 10 previously published healthy control repertoires obtained from donors aged about 6 to 25 years. General conclusions and limits of the study: Compared with controls, multiple sclerosis patients had significantly lower normalized Chao1 diversity, a finding suggesting substantial peripheral T-cell clonal expansion. When samples were clustered directly using the F measure, samples prepared in the same batch co-clustered strongly, which prompted a batch-effect correction. A few TRBV segments, including TRBV5-6, TRBV5-1 and TRBV20-1, were significantly more frequent in patients than controls. The control group was slightly older than the multiple sclerosis patient group.

The method was PCR. The run used an Illumina HiSeq 2500. Unique molecular identifiers were incorporated into TCR beta cDNA libraries to reduce PCR and sequencing biases. Per 1 to 10 million input T cells, roughly 500,000 cDNA molecules were obtained, such that each molecule approximated one T cell. The same protocol used for the earlier healthy control dataset was applied to prepare and sequence the patient libraries. Within a given batch, samples were prepared together, multiplexed and sequenced on the same HiSeq lane. The original methods were these. MIGEC handled the raw barcoded reads, throwing out single-read molecular identifier groups before consensus assembly and CDR3 extraction. Clonotype tables were post-analysed with VDJtools, and diversity was normalized by down-sampling all datasets to the smallest sample size. In repertoire overlap clustering, CDR3 amino acid sequences, but not nucleotide sequences, were matched to correct batch-related cross-sample contamination. TCRdb's own reprocessing of the public reads used fastp at Q25 and MiXCR and kept productive beta chains. Identical CDR3 proteins give one entry, which carries the most common genes and DNA. TCRdb, rather than the study authors, made the V and J calls. The sample data list approximately 360,000 distinct CDR3 sequences, and 30% to 45% of these were observed just once. About an eighth of the sample goes to the ten largest clones.

Via the germline V gene, CDR1 is ENHRY and CDR2 SYGVKD. The CDR3 goes from the cysteine to the phenylalanine over 12 residues. Only CDR3 DNA remains: 36 bases, in frame from the first base. To demonstrate the VDJtools post-analysis software, TCR beta repertoires were profiled from the peripheral blood of more than ten young patients with multiple sclerosis. The multiple sclerosis patients were children and adolescents ranging in age from roughly 6 to 16 years. The sample comprised blood. This chain is built from TRBV10-3 and TRBJ1-2; no confident D gene assignment can be made. This receptor was identified in a girl aged 10 to 17 with multiple sclerosis. The CDR3 protein sequence reads: CVISEFKDGYTF. The DNA reads as follows: TGTGTCATCAGTGAGTTTAAGGATGGCTACACCTTC.